The sequence of this T cell receptor (beta chain) was determined in a study of T cells after yellow fever vaccination (dated by TCRdb to between 2018 and 2021). Looking at the study overall: The SMART-Seq v4 Ultra Low Input RNA kit was used to prepare libraries from fractions with low cell numbers. Blood samples were taken at several timepoints before and after primary and secondary immunization, and bulk PBMC replicates and cell subsets were isolated. To track T-cell clones before and after primary and booster YFV17D yellow fever vaccination, bulk TCR alpha and beta repertoires were sequenced longitudinally. The cohort comprised two healthy male donors, one aged 18 to 30 and one aged 30 to 40 years.

Sample treatment or condition, as interpreted from the label and publication: live attenuated yellow fever vaccine strain. At each blood-draw timepoint, two biological replicates of bulk PBMCs were obtained. PBMCs were isolated from peripheral blood using a standard Ficoll-Paque protocol. RNA was extracted with TriZol from bulk PBMCs, CD4 and CD8 fractions, and dextramer-positive and dextramer-negative fractions. This clonotype has at least ten counts. Its antigen remains undetermined. Base qualities are missing; no much larger clone stands one base away. TCR cDNA was synthesized by 5'RACE template switching, through which a universal primer site and unique molecular identifiers were introduced. Priming of cDNA synthesis was performed from both the TCR alpha and TCR beta constant segments. Library amplification used two PCR steps, and the second PCR step added sample barcodes and sequencing adapters. Libraries were sequenced on Illumina HiSeq 2500 (2x100 bp) or NovaSeq (2x150 bp). Turning to the authors' computational methods: MIGEC handled demultiplexing of reads and collapsing into UMI consensus sequences, while MiXCR performed V(D)J alignment. Clonotypes responding to the vaccine were identified with edgeR on replicate PBMC samples, with the criteria of FDR below 0.01 and a log2 fold change above 5 up to day 15. Each bulk clonotype received a CD4 or CD8 identity based on whether the sequenced CD4 or CD8 repertoire contained that clonotype at higher abundance. In-frame beta chains were kept once TCRdb had trimmed the public reads at Q25 with fastp and called clones with MiXCR. Rows matching on CDR3 protein sequence are summarized as one entry with the most common DNA and genes. The authors' filters were not applied to this entry. The sample contains around 340,000 distinct CDR3 sequences, roughly 8.7% of them found a single time. 15% to 20% of the sample is in the top ten clones.

Sequences SGHRS (CDR1) and YFSETQ (CDR2) are obtained from the germline V gene. The CDR3 covers 15 residues, taking in both the cysteine and the phenylalanine. The kept DNA is CDR3 alone, 45 bases in frame from the first base. Relative to germline, V is missing 0 bases and J is missing 8 bases, with 4 bases of the junction outside any gene match. What the authors observed across the whole study: A small fraction of clonotypes appeared in both the CD4 and CD8 compartments, likely as a result of convergent recombination. After the booster, most clones that had expanded after primary vaccination were detected again (approximately 96% of CD4 and roughly 86% of CD8), suggesting broad maintenance of memory. Compared with the primary T-cell response, the secondary T-cell response was faster but weaker, reaching its peak on day 5 rather than on day 15. Because only a couple of donors were included in the study, the extent to which the findings can be generalized is limited. Computational filtering was needed because FACS-sorted repertoires could contain abundant contaminating clonotypes from the bulk population.

The rearrangement combines TRBV5-1 with TRBJ2-1, and TRBD1 aligns with 11 junction nucleotides. The receptor was derived from a man younger than 35 who received the YFV17D yellow fever vaccine. The input for sequencing was PBMCs, taken on the day of the first yellow fever vaccination. Read as DNA, the sequence is TGCGCCAGCAGCTTGGACGGACAGGGGGCCGATGAGCAGTTCTTC. Translation gives CASSLDGQGADEQFF.